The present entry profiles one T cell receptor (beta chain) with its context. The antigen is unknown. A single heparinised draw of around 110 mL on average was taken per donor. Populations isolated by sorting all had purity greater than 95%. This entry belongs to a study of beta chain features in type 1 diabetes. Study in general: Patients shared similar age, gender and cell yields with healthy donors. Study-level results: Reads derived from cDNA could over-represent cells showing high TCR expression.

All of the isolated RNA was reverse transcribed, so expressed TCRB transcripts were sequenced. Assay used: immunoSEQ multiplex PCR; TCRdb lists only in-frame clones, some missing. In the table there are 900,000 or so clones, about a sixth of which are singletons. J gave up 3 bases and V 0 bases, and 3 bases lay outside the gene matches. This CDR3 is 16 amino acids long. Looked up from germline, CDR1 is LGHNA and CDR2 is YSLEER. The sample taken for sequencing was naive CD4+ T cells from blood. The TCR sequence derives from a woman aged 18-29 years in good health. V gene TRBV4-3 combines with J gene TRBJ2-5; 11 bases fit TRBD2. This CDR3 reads CASSQDSGLAEETQYF. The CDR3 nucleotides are TGCGCCAGCAGCCAAGATTCGGGACTAGCGGAAGAGACCCAGTACTTC.